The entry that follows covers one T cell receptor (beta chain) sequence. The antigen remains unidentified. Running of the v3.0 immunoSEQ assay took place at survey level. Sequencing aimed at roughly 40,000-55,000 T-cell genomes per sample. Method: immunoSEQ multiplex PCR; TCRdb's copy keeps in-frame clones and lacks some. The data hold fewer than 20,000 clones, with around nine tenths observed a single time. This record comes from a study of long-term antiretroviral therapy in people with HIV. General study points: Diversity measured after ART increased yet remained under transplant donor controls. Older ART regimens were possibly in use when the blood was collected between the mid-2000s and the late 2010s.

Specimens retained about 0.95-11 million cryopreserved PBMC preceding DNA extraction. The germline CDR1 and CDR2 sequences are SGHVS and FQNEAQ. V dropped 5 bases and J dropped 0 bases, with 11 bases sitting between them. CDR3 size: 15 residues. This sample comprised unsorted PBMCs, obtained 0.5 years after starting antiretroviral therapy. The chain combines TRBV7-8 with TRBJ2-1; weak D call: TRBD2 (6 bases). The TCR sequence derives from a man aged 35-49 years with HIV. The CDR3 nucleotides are TGTGCCAGCAGCCTTAGCGGTAACTCCTACAATGAGCAGTTCTTC. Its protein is CASSLSGNSYNEQFF.